The 15 T cell receptor beta chains presented below share a single source sample, sequenced in a study of blood T cell repertoires in COVID-19. TCRdb's table, derived via immunoSEQ multiplex PCR, lists solely in-frame clones and lacks some. The table includes more than 70,000 clones, about 88% detected once. Sequenced input: peripheral blood. These receptors came from a woman over 75 with acute or convalescent COVID-19.

This clone was observed once. The chain joins TRBV6-5 to TRBJ1-6, with 9 positions matching TRBD1. CDR1 is MNHEY and CDR2 is SVGAGI in the germline V gene. The CDR3 is 14 amino acids. Losses at the gene ends were 5 bases for V and 10 bases for J; bases not matched to a gene: 6. CDR3 loop: CASSRDREASPLHF. Written as DNA, the CDR3 is TGTGCCAGCAGTCGGGACAGGGAGGCCTCACCCCTCCACTTT.

This sequence joins TRBV12-5 and TRBJ2-3; 7 positions agree with TRBD1. CDR3 length: 18 residues. Germline loops: CDR1 LGHNT, CDR2 FRNRAP. Trimming took 1 base from V and 0 from J; bases not matched to a gene: 10. The CDR3, as DNA: TGTGCTAGTGGTTTGGACGATCATCAGGGGGAAAGCACAGATACGCAGTATTTT. This sequence encodes CASGLDDHQGESTDTQYF.

The rearrangement uses TRBV4-1 and TRBJ2-3; D not certain. Per the germline V gene, CDR1 is MGHRA and CDR2 is YSYEKL. CDR3 length: 14 amino acids. The V end was cut by 0 bases, the J end by 1 base, with 5 bases between. The CDR3 DNA sequence: TGCGCCAGCAGCCAAGAACGGGGCACAGATACGCAGTATTTT. Translated, it gives CASSQERGTDTQYF.

There are a few counts of this clone. The chain has TRBV4-1 and TRBJ1-2; a weak D match, TRBD1 (6 bases). Deletions cut 1 base from V and 0 bases from J, with 9 bases between. CDR1 is MGHRA and CDR2 is YSYEKL in the germline V gene. This CDR3 comprises 15 residues. DNA for the CDR3: TGCGCCAGCAGCCAAGTAGGGGGGGCTAACTATGGCTACACCTTC. This codes for CASSQVGGANYGYTF.

The V call is TRBV5-6, the J call TRBJ1-1; TRBD1 matches 8 bases. V shed 1 base and J 5 bases; nucleotides not matched to a gene: 7. The CDR3 totals 15 residues. Looked up from germline, CDR1 is SGHDT and CDR2 is YYEEEE. The CDR3, as DNA: TGTGCCAGCAGCTTGAGAGGCACAGGGGGTACTGAAGCTTTCTTT. It yields the protein CASSLRGTGGTEAFF. The whole variable domain, remainder taken from reference TRBV5-6 and TRBJ1-1, is DAGVTQSPTHLIKTRGQQVTLRCSPKSGHDTVSWYQQALGQGPQFIFQYYEEEERQRGNFPDRFSGHQFPNYSSELNVNALLLGDSALYLCASSLRGTGGTEAFFGQGTRLTVV.

In this sample, this clone turned up once. The chain employs TRBV18 and TRBJ2-5; possibly TRBD1 for D (5 bases). This CDR3 is 13 amino acids long. Germline V CDR1 and CDR2: KGHSH, LQKENI. Trimming removed 3 bases from V and 5 bases from J, with 10 bases in between. In nucleotides, the CDR3 is TGTGCCAGCTCACCGGTGGGGCATGAGACCCAGTACTTC. This translates into CASSPVGHETQYF. The full variable domain, in which reference TRBV18 and TRBJ2-5 provide the parts outside the CDR3, is NAGVMQNPRHLVRRRGQEARLRCSPMKGHSHVYWYRQLPEEGLKFMVYLQKENIIDESGMPKERFSAEFPKEGPSILRIQQVVRGDSAAYFCASSPVGHETQYFGPGTRLLVL.

The gene calls are TRBV2 and TRBJ1-1; 9 nucleotides match TRBD1. The CDR3 is 15 residues long. V was pared by 6 bases and J by 1 base, with 6 bases of the junction left unmatched. The V gene's germline CDR1 is SNHLY and CDR2 FYNNEI. CDR3 sequence (DNA): TGTGCCAGCAGGGGACTACAGGGGGCGAACACTGAAGCTTTCTTT. Its translation is CASRGLQGANTEAFF.

The V gene is TRBV5-1, the J gene TRBJ1-4; tentatively, D is TRBD1 (6 bases). V dropped 0 bases and J dropped 6 bases, with 18 bases sitting between them. Germline loops: CDR1 SGHRS, CDR2 YFSETQ. The CDR3 runs to 17 residues. The CDR3 region is CASSLASFGRGDEKLFF. The CDR3 nucleotides read TGCGCCAGCAGCTTGGCAAGTTTTGGCAGGGGCGATGAAAAACTGTTTTTT.

Points on this clone: Relative to the germline gene, one junction end is altered; a read error may explain this. The J gene is TRBJ2-2, the V gene TRBV7-7; 8 nucleotides match TRBD1. The CDR3 extends over 15 amino acids. Germline V lookup: CDR1 SSHAT, CDR2 FNYEAQ (reference sequence). CDR3 sequence (DNA): TGTGCTAGCAGCCCCAGGGGGCTCGGCACCGGGGAGCTGTTTTTT. Translating it yields CASSPRGLGTGELFF.

The rearrangement links TRBV3-1 (or the pseudogene TRBV3-2) to TRBJ2-5, with 7 bases that match TRBD2. V gave up 7 bases and J gave up 1 base; unmatched junction bases: 6. In germline, CDR1 is LGHDT, CDR2 YNNKEL (reference sequence). This CDR3 is built from 14 residues. The CDR3 is CASTLGGSQETQYF. DNA of the CDR3: TGTGCCAGCACTCTGGGAGGGTCCCAAGAGACCCAGTACTTC.

This clone appeared once. This chain connects TRBV24-1 to TRBJ2-6; no reliable D call. This CDR3 is built from 14 residues. V lost 9 bases, J lost 0 bases, and 8 bases lay in between. The germline V gene encodes CDR1 KGHDR and CDR2 SFDVKD. CDR3 loop: CATALSSGANVLTF. The DNA of the CDR3 is TGTGCCACCGCGTTGAGCTCTGGGGCCAACGTCCTGACTTTC.

The chain joins TRBV3-1 (or the pseudogene TRBV3-2) to TRBJ1-4; no clear D gene. Germline lookup yields CDR1 LGHDT and CDR2 YNNKEL (reference sequence). There are 15 residues in the CDR3. V was trimmed by 4 bases and J by 7 bases, leaving 16 bases between them. CDR3 region: CASSRGGGPAEKLFF. The CDR3 DNA reads as TGTGCCAGCAGCCGAGGAGGAGGGCCCGCTGAAAAACTGTTTTTT.

V and J are TRBV5-5 and TRBJ2-2, with 14 bases fitting TRBD2. The CDR3 is 17 amino acids. Germline loops: CDR1 SGHKS, CDR2 YYEKEE (reference sequence). The junction had 8 bases not matched to a gene; V was cut back by 6 bases and J by 4 bases. CDR3 DNA sequence: TGTGCCAGCAACCCGCCAGGACTAGCGGGGGGCACCGGGGAGCTGTTTTTT. Amino acid sequence: CASNPPGLAGGTGELFF.

The chain carries TRBV11-3 and TRBJ2-7; maybe TRBD1 (6 bases). Deletions cut 1 base from V and 6 bases from J, with 13 bases between. Per the germline V gene, CDR1 is SGHNT and CDR2 is YENEEA. This CDR3 region has 14 residues. CDR3 nucleotide sequence: TGTGCCAGCAGCTTAGCAGGGGTCCGCTCCGAGCAGTACTTC. Its protein is CASSLAGVRSEQYF.

The chain couples TRBV6-5 to TRBJ2-7; the D is unclear. This CDR3 contains 13 residues. V lost 4 bases to trimming and J lost 1 base, with 8 bases between them. Germline V gene sequence: CDR1 MNHEY, CDR2 SVGAGI. CDR3 DNA: TGTGCCAGCAGTTTAGTTCCTTCCTACGAGCAGTACTTC. This translates into CASSLVPSYEQYF.